These 17 T cell receptor beta chains were sequenced from one sample in a study of cytomegalovirus exposure and HLA in healthy donors. 60 Vbeta and 13 Jbeta primers were used in PCR. Clones were read by immunoSEQ multiplex PCR, and TCRdb kept only the in-frame ones, dropping some. The sample contains 35,000 to 45,000 clones, 60% to 75% of which appear only once. Sequencing was carried out using PBMCs. The receptors derive from a man younger than 40 in good health and CMV-seronegative.

The chain uses TRBV6-1 and TRBJ2-3; 10 positions match TRBD1. CDR3 length: 15 amino acids. Germline CDR1 reads MNHNS; CDR2 reads SASEGT. After removal of 4 bases from V and 4 bases from J, the junction contained 5 bases not matched to a gene. The CDR3 protein is CASSVRDRGADTQYF. The CDR3 DNA reads TGTGCCAGCAGTGTCCGGGACAGGGGCGCAGATACGCAGTATTTT.

The rearrangement links TRBV29-1 to TRBJ2-7, with a weak D call TRBD2 (6 bases). V gave up 5 bases and J gave up 7 bases, with 15 bases separating them. Germline CDR1 and CDR2: SQVTM and ANQGSEA. CDR3 length: 12 residues. CDR3 DNA: TGCAGCGTTCTGGGACTCCGATGGGAGCAGTACTTC. Protein: CSVLGLRWEQYF.

CDR3 coding DNA: TGTGCCAGCAGCCACGACAGGCCAACTAATGAAAAACTGTTTTTT. It translates to CASSHDRPTNEKLFF. The chain employs TRBV6-1 and TRBJ1-4; tentatively, D is TRBD1 (6 bases). Between the trimmed V and J ends, which lost 6 bases and 0 bases, there was a span of 11 bases. Germline CDR1 is MNHNS and CDR2 is SASEGT. The CDR3 spans 15 residues.

The J gene is TRBJ2-2, the V gene TRBV10-2; TRBD2 agrees at 16 bases. The germline V gene encodes CDR1 WSHSY and CDR2 SAAADI. J lost 6 bases, V lost 6 bases, and 7 bases had no gene match. There are 17 residues in the CDR3. CDR3 nucleotide sequence: TGCGCCAGCAGGAAGGGACTAGCGGGAGGGGGGGCCGGGGAGCTGTTTTTT. This codes for CASRKGLAGGGAGELFF.

The chain recombines TRBV29-1 with TRBJ2-2, with D hard to call. V was shortened by 7 bases and J by 5 bases, with 14 bases between the two germline ends. CDR3 length equals 13 residues. CDR1 is SQVTM, CDR2 ANQGSEA, per germline. CDR3 sequence reads: CSGVTRSTGELFF. The DNA of the CDR3 is TGCAGCGGGGTGACTCGGTCGACCGGGGAGCTGTTTTTT.

This rearrangement joins TRBV7-8 to TRBJ1-3; D possibly corresponds to TRBD1 (5 bases). CDR1 is SGHVS and CDR2 is FQNEAQ in the germline V gene. The ends were cut back, 5 bases at V and 0 bases at J, with 14 bases in the middle. The CDR3 has 16 amino acids. This chain's CDR3 is CASSARGTRSGNTIYF. The CDR3 nucleotides are TGTGCCAGCAGCGCCCGGGGGACTCGCTCTGGAAACACCATATATTTT. The full variable domain, completed using reference TRBV7-8 and TRBJ1-3, is GAGVSQSPRYKVAKRGQDVALRCDPISGHVSLFWYQQALGQGPEFLTYFQNEAQLDKSGLPSDRFFAERPEGSVSTLKIQRTQQEDSAVYLCASSARGTRSGNTIYFGEGSWLTVV.

V usage is TRBV29-1 and J usage is TRBJ2-7, with D possibly TRBD1 on 6 matching bases. Germline CDR1 SQVTM, CDR2 ANQGSEA. Deletions cut 7 bases from V and 0 bases from J, with 10 bases between. This CDR3 has 12 amino acids. The CDR3 DNA sequence: TGCAGCGCCGGGGACAACTCCTACGAGCAGTACTTC. Encoded protein: CSAGDNSYEQYF.

The chain combines TRBV29-1 with TRBJ2-5, with D perhaps matching TRBD2 (5 bases). The CDR3 has 12 amino acids. The germline V gene has CDR1 SQVTM and CDR2 ANQGSEA. V shed 4 bases and J shed 5 bases, with 11 bases lying between them. CDR3 in amino acids: CSVASSSETQYF. The CDR3 DNA follows: TGCAGCGTTGCTTCTAGCTCGGAGACCCAGTACTTC.

The chain carries TRBV6-5 and TRBJ2-7, with a possible D match to TRBD2 (5 bases). Trimming removed 6 bases at V and 4 bases at J, with 10 bases between. CDR1 MNHEY and CDR2 SVGAGI come from the germline V gene. The CDR3 is 12 amino acids. CDR3: CASSTRGYEQYF. Written as DNA, the CDR3 is TGTGCCAGCAGCACCCGGGGATACGAGCAGTACTTC.

The gene calls are TRBV7-7 and TRBJ2-2; TRBD1 is a possible D gene (7 bases). The CDR3 is 15 amino acids. Germline lookup yields CDR1 SSHAT and CDR2 FNYEAQ (reference sequence). The CDR3 bases are TGTGCTAGCGGCCCGACAGGGCTGAGGACCGGGGAGCTGTTTTTT. Its protein is CASGPTGLRTGELFF.

The chain carries TRBV19 and TRBJ2-5; D gene unclear. Germline lookup yields CDR1 LNHDA and CDR2 SQIVND (reference sequence). V was shortened by 0 bases and J by 4 bases, with 9 bases between the two germline ends. The CDR3 contains 14 residues. CDR3 in amino acids: CASSIDLSGETQYF. For the CDR3, the DNA is TGTGCCAGTAGTATAGATCTCTCGGGAGAGACCCAGTACTTC.

V usage is TRBV5-1 and J usage is TRBJ1-1; D is perhaps TRBD1 (6 bases). Trimming shortened V by 3 bases and J by 6 bases, and 15 bases separated the two germline ends. This CDR3 is built from 14 residues. Per the germline V gene, CDR1 is SGHRS and CDR2 is YFSETQ. The CDR3 loop is CASSSIQGRAEAFF. CDR3 in DNA: TGCGCCAGCAGCTCAATTCAGGGGAGGGCTGAAGCTTTCTTT.

The chain links TRBV14 to TRBJ2-1; D is uncertain. The CDR3 has 15 amino acids. From germline, CDR1 is SGHDN and CDR2 FVKESK. Deletions cut 7 bases from V and 10 bases from J, with 23 bases between. CDR3 bases: TGTGCCAGCAACCGAGTGTGGTCCAGGAAGATAGAGCAGTTCTTC. It specifies CASNRVWSRKIEQFF.

Details on this clone: At one of its ends the junction is not consistent with the germline gene, which may arise from a read error. Different DNA sequences within this sample yield the same CDR3. The V gene is TRBV27, the J gene TRBJ1-1; a weak D match, TRBD1 (6 bases). CDR1 and CDR2 (germline): MNHEY, SMNVEV (reference sequence). The CDR3 consists of 14 residues. The CDR3 DNA sequence: TGTGCCAGCAGGCGGCCCACAGGGAGTACTGAGGCTTTCTTT. It is translated as CASRRPTGSTEAFF.

The chain carries TRBV2 and TRBJ1-1; 7 bases fit TRBD1. The CDR3 runs 13 residues. V lost 7 bases to trimming and J lost 3 bases; unmatched junction nucleotides: 5. Germline V gene lookup returns CDR1 SNHLY and CDR2 FYNNEI. The CDR3, as DNA: TGTGCCAGCATGGGGACAGAAGACACTGAAGCTTTCTTT. This codes for CASMGTEDTEAFF.

V gene TRBV21-1 combines with J gene TRBJ1-6; TRBD1, as called in the table, went unchecked against the DNA. TRBV21-1 is assigned pseudogene status. The CDR3 extends over 17 amino acids. The CDR3 loop reads CASSSRGQCQSNSPLHF. For the CDR3, the DNA is TGTGCCAGCAGCTCGCGAGGACAGTGCCAATCTAATTCACCCCTCCACTTT.

CDR3 residues: CASSIDSSYEQYF. The CDR3 coding sequence is TGTGCCAGCAGCATAGACAGCTCCTACGAGCAGTACTTC. The chain is built from TRBV5-6 and TRBJ2-7, with TRBD1 as a possible D gene (5 bases). The V gene lost 4 bases and the J gene lost 0 bases, with 8 bases spanning the gap. The CDR3 totals 13 residues. Germline V lookup: CDR1 SGHDT, CDR2 YYEEEE.